Below, 25 T cell receptor beta chains from the same sample are listed, as sequenced in a study of early T cells in non-severe SARS-CoV-2 infection (dated by TCRdb to about 2021). Library prep was done by 5' RACE. Instrument used: NextSeq 500. TCRdb reworked the public reads: Q25 trimming with fastp, MiXCR clone assembly, productive beta chains retained. Rows matching on CDR3 protein sequence are summarized as one entry with the most common DNA and genes. Within this sample are tens of thousands of distinct CDR3 sequences, with about a tenth of them counted one time only. The top ten hold roughly 15% of the sample. The starting material was whole blood, obtained at baseline. These receptors all come from an adult who was a healthcare worker with PCR-confirmed SARS-CoV-2 infection or an uninfected control (not recorded which).

The chain recombines TRBV7-9 with TRBJ1-1; D is uncertain. The CDR3 length is 14 residues. In germline, CDR1 is SEHNR, CDR2 FQNEAQ (reference sequence). The V end was cut by 3 bases, the J end by 5 bases, with 13 bases between. The CDR3 nucleotides read TGTGCCAGCAGCTTTCGGATGGCGAGGACTGAAGCTTTCTTT. It yields the protein CASSFRMARTEAFF.

This clonotype was counted at least ten times. The V call is TRBV4-1, the J call TRBJ1-6; D not certain. This CDR3 is built from 15 residues. In germline, CDR1 is MGHRA, CDR2 YSYEKL. V lost 0 bases and J lost 4, with 7 bases in between. CDR3 residues: CASSQEGFYNSPLHF. Written as DNA, the CDR3 is TGCGCCAGCAGCCAAGAAGGATTTTATAATTCACCCCTCCACTTT.

This clonotype was counted between two and nine times. This chain connects TRBV14 to TRBJ2-7; 8 nucleotides agree with TRBD2. Trimming took 4 bases from V and 4 from J; bases not matched to a gene: 6. This CDR3 region has 14 residues. The V gene's germline CDR1 is SGHDN and CDR2 FVKESK. CDR3: CASSRSGNGYEQYF. The CDR3 DNA sequence: TGTGCCAGCAGCCGTAGCGGGAACGGGTACGAGCAGTACTTC.

This clonotype was counted ten times or more. The chain is built from TRBV28 and TRBJ1-1; D ambiguous. Looked up from germline, CDR1 is MDHEN and CDR2 is SYDVKM. CDR3 size: 15 residues. With 6 bases removed from V and 6 bases from J, the gap between germline ends came to 20 bases. The CDR3 loop is CASRPGLGLIAEAFF. CDR3 nucleotides: TGTGCCAGCAGGCCCGGGTTGGGCCTTATCGCTGAAGCTTTCTTT.

Many counts were recorded for this clonotype. This sequence joins TRBV9 and TRBJ1-1, with D unclear. The germline gives CDR1 SGDLS, CDR2 YYNGEE. CDR3 size: 13 residues. The V gene lost 0 bases and the J gene lost 3 bases, with 6 bases spanning the gap. CDR3 bases: TGTGCCAGCAGCGTAGTCATGGACACTGAAGCTTTCTTT. The encoded protein is CASSVVMDTEAFF. Full variable domain (remainder filled in from reference TRBV9 and TRBJ1-1): DSGVTQTPKHLITATGQRVTLRCSPRSGDLSVYWYQQSLDQGLQFLIQYYNGEERAKGNILERFSAQQFPDLHSELNLSSLELGDSALYFCASSVVMDTEAFFGQGTRLTVV.

This clonotype was observed a handful of times. This chain joins TRBV20-1 and TRBJ2-3; tentative D call: TRBD2 (6 bases). Germline lookup yields CDR1 DFQATT and CDR2 SNEGSKA (reference sequence). The CDR3 extends over 16 amino acids. The V end lost 6 bases, the J end lost 3 bases, and 22 bases lay between the germline ends. In DNA, the CDR3 is TGCAGTGCGGAGGGGAGCGAGTGGGGGTCAACAGATACGCAGTATTTT. It translates to CSAEGSEWGSTDTQYF.

The chain links TRBV12-5 to TRBJ2-1, with a tentative D call TRBD2 (5 bases). In germline, CDR1 is LGHNT, CDR2 FRNRAP. The CDR3 contains 19 residues. V gave up 0 bases and J gave up 0 bases, with 18 bases separating them. In DNA, the CDR3 is TGTGCTAGTGGTTTGGTAGGGTTTAGCGTAGGGAGCTCCTACAATGAGCAGTTCTTC. Translating gives CASGLVGFSVGSSYNEQFF.

This clonotype was detected many times. The chain links TRBV5-1 to TRBJ2-1; 10 positions agree with TRBD2. The CDR3 has 19 residues. Germline V gene data show CDR1 as SGHRS and CDR2 as YFSETQ. With 3 bases clipped from V and 7 bases from J, the junction kept 19 bases outside the gene matches. The CDR3 DNA reads TGCGCCAGCAGCTCCCGAAGCCCCCTGTCAGCGGGGGGGGAAAATGAGCAGTTCTTC. Its translation is CASSSRSPLSAGGENEQFF. The variable domain in full, completed from reference TRBV5-1 and TRBJ2-1, reads KAGVTQTPRYLIKTRGQQVTLSCSPISGHRSVSWYQQTPGQGLQFLFEYFSETQRNKGNFPGRFSGRQFSNSRSEMNVSTLELGDSALYLCASSSRSPLSAGGENEQFFGPGTRLTVL.

This clonotype occurred many times. This sequence joins TRBV6-2 or TRBV6-3 and TRBJ2-3; 7 bases are a match to TRBD1. Trimming removed 3 bases from V and 4 bases from J; junction bases left unmatched: 7. The CDR3 is 15 amino acids. The germline V gene has CDR1 MNHEY and CDR2 SVGEGT. The CDR3 region is CASSYSNQGADTQYF. As DNA, the CDR3 is TGTGCCAGCAGTTATTCAAACCAGGGGGCAGATACGCAGTATTTT.

V and J are TRBV7-9 and TRBJ2-1; the D gene is possibly TRBD2 (5 bases). Germline V gives CDR1 SEHNR, CDR2 FQNEAQ (reference sequence). V lost 7 bases and J lost 5, with 18 bases in between. CDR3 length: 15 amino acids. Here the CDR3 reads CASNLGVKWDNEQFF. CDR3 coding DNA: TGTGCCAGCAACCTCGGGGTCAAGTGGGACAATGAGCAGTTCTTC. Full variable domain (missing parts from reference TRBV7-9 and TRBJ2-1): DTGVSQNPRHKITKRGQNVTFRCDPISEHNRLYWYRQTLGQGPEFLTYFQNEAQLEKSRLLSDRFSAERPKGSFSTLEIQRTEQGDSAMYLCASNLGVKWDNEQFFGPGTRLTVL.

This clonotype is medium-sized. V and J are TRBV20-1 and TRBJ1-2, with TRBD1 as a possible D gene (6 bases). This CDR3 region has 15 residues. Germline V gives CDR1 DFQATT, CDR2 SNEGSKA (reference sequence). The CDR3 loop reads CSVLFPGQKSSGYTF. The CDR3 DNA reads as TGCAGCGTACTTTTTCCGGGACAAAAGTCGTCTGGCTACACCTTC.

The gene calls are TRBV7-8 and TRBJ2-2; TRBD2 matches at 12 bases. CDR1 and CDR2 (germline): SGHVS, FQNEAQ. This CDR3 is 17 amino acids long. V trimming: 0 bases; J trimming: 5 bases; junction bases outside the gene matches: 4. This chain's CDR3 is CASSLAVLAGGTGELFF. CDR3 in DNA: TGTGCCAGCAGCTTAGCGGTCCTAGCGGGAGGGACCGGGGAGCTGTTTTTT. Based on the CDR3 plus reference TRBV7-8 and TRBJ2-2, the full variable domain is GAGVSQSPRYKVAKRGQDVALRCDPISGHVSLFWYQQALGQGPEFLTYFQNEAQLDKSGLPSDRFFAERPEGSVSTLKIQRTQQEDSAVYLCASSLAVLAGGTGELFFGEGSRLTVL.

This clonotype was observed at least ten times. The J gene is TRBJ2-7, the V gene TRBV28, with TRBD2 identical over 7 bases. This CDR3 contains 14 residues. CDR1 and CDR2 from the germline V gene are MDHEN and SYDVKM. V gave up 7 bases and J gave up 7 bases; unmatched junction bases: 13. CDR3 loop: CASNSAGVSREQYF. CDR3 bases: TGTGCCAGCAATAGTGCGGGAGTATCGAGGGAGCAGTACTTC. Filled out from reference TRBV28 and TRBJ2-7, the complete variable domain reads DVKVTQSSRYLVKRTGEKVFLECVQDMDHENMFWYRQDPGLGLRLIYFSYDVKMKEKGDIPEGYSVSREKKERFSLILESASTNQTSMYLCASNSAGVSREQYFGPGTRLTVT.

This rearrangement joins TRBV4-1 to TRBJ2-6; D is possibly TRBD1 (6 bases). V was trimmed by 1 base and J by 5 bases, leaving 15 bases between them. Germline CDR1 reads MGHRA; CDR2 reads YSYEKL. The CDR3 contains 17 residues. The CDR3 loop is CASSQGTAYLRANVLTF. The CDR3 DNA reads TGCGCCAGCAGCCAAGGGACAGCCTATCTTAGGGCCAACGTCCTGACTTTC.

This clonotype was seen repeatedly, ten times or more. The chain has TRBV7-9 and TRBJ1-1; 8 nucleotides line up with TRBD1. The CDR3 is 16 amino acids. The germline V gene has CDR1 SEHNR and CDR2 FQNEAQ (reference sequence). V dropped 5 bases and J dropped 7; count of bases not matched to a gene: 15. CDR3 residues: CASSPLLGQANLEAFF. CDR3 coding DNA: TGTGCCAGCAGCCCGCTCCTGGGACAGGCAAATCTTGAAGCTTTCTTT. Drawing the rest from reference TRBV7-9 and TRBJ1-1, the complete variable domain is DTGVSQNPRHKITKRGQNVTFRCDPISEHNRLYWYRQTLGQGPEFLTYFQNEAQLEKSRLLSDRFSAERPKGSFSTLEIQRTEQGDSAMYLCASSPLLGQANLEAFFGQGTRLTVV.

This clonotype was picked up a small number of times. The V call is TRBV11-2, the J call TRBJ1-2; a possible D gene is TRBD1 (5 bases). The CDR3 has 13 residues. The germline V and J ends were trimmed by 4 bases and 5 bases, with 11 bases remaining between them. Germline V lookup: CDR1 SGHAT, CDR2 FQNNGV. CDR3 residues: CASSSSDRYGYTF. CDR3 bases: TGTGCCAGCAGCTCCTCTGACAGATATGGCTACACCTTC.

The rearrangement joins TRBV6-6 to TRBJ2-7; D gene ambiguous. Trimming stripped 0 bases from V and 2 bases from J, with 8 bases between. The CDR3 is made up of 14 amino acids. Germline V gene data show CDR1 as MNHNY and CDR2 as SVGAGI (reference sequence). CDR3 residues: CASSYSKGTYEQYF. DNA of the CDR3: TGTGCCAGCAGTTACTCGAAAGGGACCTACGAGCAGTACTTC.

This clonotype was observed many times. V is TRBV10-3 and J is TRBJ1-1, with D tentatively TRBD1 (5 bases). Trimming took 10 bases from V and 6 from J, leaving 18 bases between them. This CDR3 is 13 amino acids long. Germline V gives CDR1 ENHRY, CDR2 SYGVKD. CDR3 sequence: CATEQVPASEAFF. CDR3 nucleotides: TGTGCCACCGAACAGGTGCCGGCTTCTGAAGCTTTCTTT.

The rearrangement links TRBV11-2 to TRBJ1-2; 11 bases are shared with TRBD1. CDR1 is SGHAT, CDR2 FQNNGV, per germline. Trimming at V came to 4 bases and at J to 3 bases, leaving 7 bases not matched to a gene. The CDR3 is 16 residues long. CDR3 sequence (DNA): TGTGCCAGCAGCTACGTCCCGGGACAGGGGGACTATGGCTACACCTTC. It encodes CASSYVPGQGDYGYTF.

V and J are TRBV20-1 and TRBJ1-1, with 7 positions matching TRBD1. The CDR3 is 12 residues long. V was pared by 8 bases and J by 2 bases, with 5 bases of the junction left unmatched. CDR1 and CDR2 from the germline V gene are DFQATT and SNEGSKA (reference sequence). CDR3 nucleotide sequence: TGCAGTCCGTACAGGGGAAACACTGAAGCTTTCTTT. Protein sequence: CSPYRGNTEAFF.

This clonotype was seen at least ten times. The chain combines TRBV6-5 with TRBJ1-2; 10 bases agree with TRBD1. CDR1 and CDR2 from the germline V gene are MNHEY and SVGAGI. Losses at the gene ends were 1 base for V and 4 bases for J; bases not matched to a gene: 6. CDR3 length: 16 residues. The CDR3 nucleotides read TGTGCCAGCAGTTACTACCGGACAGGGGGAGGCTATGGCTACACCTTC. This translates into CASSYYRTGGGYGYTF.

This chain links TRBV13 with TRBJ2-3; 10 nucleotides line up with TRBD2. Per germline, CDR1 PRHDT and CDR2 FYEKMQ (reference sequence). CDR3 length equals 19 residues. The V and J ends lost 1 base and 0 bases, in that order; junction bases with no gene match: 10. Written as DNA, the CDR3 is TGTGCCAGCAGCTTAGTACCTAGCGGGGGACTACCTAGCACAGATACGCAGTATTTT. This gives the protein CASSLVPSGGLPSTDTQYF.

Here the CDR3 DNA reads TGTGCCAGCAGCGTTCCTACAGGGGCTGCTTTCTTT. It codes for CASSVPTGAAFF. V is TRBV7-9 and J is TRBJ1-1; TRBD1 matches at 7 bases. The CDR3 is made up of 12 amino acids. The germline CDR1 and CDR2 sequences are SEHNR and FQNEAQ (reference sequence). V lost 5 bases to trimming and J lost 11 bases; unmatched junction nucleotides: 8.

This clonotype was found many times. V usage is TRBV29-1 and J usage is TRBJ2-3, with 9 positions matching TRBD1. This CDR3 spans 14 amino acids. Germline CDR1 is SQVTM and CDR2 is ANQGSEA. The V gene end was trimmed by 3 bases and the J gene end by 4 bases; junction bases not matched to a gene: 5. CDR3 DNA: TGCAGCGTTGATAGACAGGGGGGACCAGATACGCAGTATTTT. Its translation: CSVDRQGGPDTQYF.

This clonotype was counted ten times or more. The rearrangement joins TRBV27 to TRBJ2-3; D is unresolved. The CDR3 runs to 14 residues. V gave up 2 bases and J gave up 0 bases, with 6 bases separating them. Germline V lookup: CDR1 MNHEY, CDR2 SMNVEV (reference sequence). CDR3 residues: CASSLQTSTDTQYF. Here the CDR3 DNA reads TGTGCCAGCAGTTTACAGACTAGCACAGATACGCAGTATTTT.